Below, 28 T cell receptor beta chains from the same sample are listed, as sequenced in a study of T cells in Graves' hyperthyroidism and ophthalmopathy. RNA transcripts gave rise to amplified TCR beta CDR3 regions. HTBI primers were the set used in a first-round RT-PCR of the TCR CDR3. TCRdb analysed the multiplex PCR reads with MiXCR anew, one entry per CDR3 protein. Of under 400,000 distinct CDR3 sequences in the sample, roughly an eighth were seen once. The sample taken for sequencing was blood. The source is a woman under 30 with Graves' hyperthyroidism.

This clonotype was recorded many times. This rearrangement joins TRBV27 to TRBJ1-2; D unresolved. Trimming left V 7 bases short and J 4 bases short, with 16 bases between. This CDR3 spans 14 amino acids. Germline lookup yields CDR1 MNHEY and CDR2 SMNVEV (reference sequence). DNA for the CDR3: TGTGCCAGCACTTGGGGTGGGGAGAGCTATGGCTACACCTTC. It is translated as CASTWGGESYGYTF.

This clonotype was counted ten times or more. The chain recombines TRBV5-1 with TRBJ2-7; weak D call: TRBD2 (5 bases). Trimming removed 6 bases at V and 5 bases at J, with 18 bases between. Germline assignment: CDR1 SGHRS and CDR2 YFSETQ. This CDR3 contains 14 residues. The CDR3 DNA reads as TGCGCCAGCATGGAGACCGGCTTCGGGAACGAGCAGTACTTC. Its protein product is CASMETGFGNEQYF. Full variable domain (missing parts from reference TRBV5-1 and TRBJ2-7): KAGVTQTPRYLIKTRGQQVTLSCSPISGHRSVSWYQQTPGQGLQFLFEYFSETQRNKGNFPGRFSGRQFSNSRSEMNVSTLELGDSALYLCASMETGFGNEQYFGPGTRLTVT.

This clonotype was seen ten or more times. The CDR3 DNA follows: TGTGCCAGCTCACCACAGCGGGAGGCTTACGAGCAGTACTTC. Protein sequence: CASSPQREAYEQYF. The chain joins TRBV18 to TRBJ2-7; 9 nucleotides align to TRBD2. The germline V gene has CDR1 KGHSH and CDR2 LQKENI. The junction had 2 bases not matched to a gene; V was cut back by 1 base and J by 4 bases. The CDR3 loop spans 14 amino acids.

This clonotype has at least ten counts. The chain couples TRBV9 to TRBJ1-1; TRBD1 might be the D (6 bases). Germline lookup yields CDR1 SGDLS and CDR2 YYNGEE. The length of the CDR3 is 16 residues. Trimming removed 3 bases from V and 4 bases from J, with 19 bases in between. DNA of the CDR3: TGTGCCAGCAGCGCCCGACCTAACAGGGATGGCACTGAAGCTTTCTTT. Its protein product is CASSARPNRDGTEAFF.

This clonotype was counted between two and nine times. V is TRBV10-3 and J is TRBJ2-1, with D possibly matching TRBD2 (8 bases). CDR1 is ENHRY, CDR2 SYGVKD, per germline. This CDR3 is built from 15 residues. V was cut by 6 bases and J by 5 bases, with 17 bases left in between. This CDR3 is CAISGGGDSHNEQFF. The DNA of the CDR3 is TGTGCCATCAGCGGGGGGGGGGACAGCCACAATGAGCAGTTCTTC.

This clonotype showed up many times. This chain links TRBV28 with TRBJ2-7; 9 bases agree with TRBD2. This CDR3 has 16 amino acids. The ends lost 2 bases at V and 6 bases at J; junction bases unmatched: 11. Germline CDR1 reads MDHEN; CDR2 reads SYDVKM. The CDR3 is CASSLVREGPSVEQYF. As DNA, the CDR3 is TGTGCCAGCAGTTTAGTGCGGGAGGGCCCTTCAGTCGAGCAGTACTTC.

This clonotype was seen at least ten times. The chain is built from TRBV12-3 or TRBV12-4 and TRBJ2-1, with TRBD2 matching 11 bases. After removal of 5 bases from V and 1 base from J, the junction contained 4 bases not matched to a gene. This CDR3 has 16 amino acids. CDR3 in amino acids: CASSGTSGKSYNEQFF. CDR3 DNA sequence: TGTGCCAGCAGTGGGACTAGCGGAAAGTCCTACAATGAGCAGTTCTTC.

This clonotype appeared many times. The chain employs TRBV7-9 and TRBJ2-5; D possibly matches TRBD1 or TRBD2 (5 bases each). V was shortened by 6 bases and J by 5 bases, with 13 bases between the two germline ends. Germline-derived CDR1 and CDR2 are SEHNR and FQNEAQ (reference sequence). This CDR3 spans 13 amino acids. CDR3 region: CASSRDGWETQYF. The CDR3 region has the DNA TGTGCCAGCAGTAGGGACGGATGGGAGACCCAGTACTTC.

This clonotype was counted at least ten times. J is TRBJ2-7 and V is TRBV12-3 or TRBV12-4, with a possible D match to TRBD1 (5 bases). The CDR3 runs 14 residues. Trimming pared 6 bases from V and 0 bases from J, leaving 12 bases between. CDR3: CASRPQGSSYEQYF. The DNA for the CDR3 is TGTGCCAGCAGGCCCCAGGGAAGCTCCTACGAGCAGTACTTC.

V gene TRBV6-1 combines with J gene TRBJ1-6; tentative D call: TRBD1 (5 bases). The V gene lost 6 bases and the J gene lost 7 bases, with 16 bases spanning the gap. The length of the CDR3 is 15 residues. The germline CDR1 and CDR2 sequences are MNHNS and SASEGT. As DNA, the CDR3 is TGTGCCAGCAGCCTTACTCGGCAGGGAAATTCACCCCTCCACTTT. This encodes CASSLTRQGNSPLHF.

At least ten counts were recorded for this clonotype. The chain employs TRBV30 and TRBJ1-1, with D hard to call. Germline loops: CDR1 GTSNPN, CDR2 SVGIG (reference sequence). The CDR3 totals 13 residues. Trimming left V 4 bases short and J 6 bases short, with 15 bases between. In nucleotides, the CDR3 is TGTGCCTGGAAACGAGGAGCGATGGCTGAAGCTTTCTTT. Amino acids: CAWKRGAMAEAFF.

The chain links TRBV10-3 to TRBJ2-3, with D perhaps matching TRBD1 or TRBD2 (6 bases each). CDR3 length: 15 residues. Germline V gene sequence: CDR1 ENHRY, CDR2 SYGVKD. V shed 4 bases and J shed 3 bases, with 14 bases lying between them. The CDR3 region has the DNA TGTGCCATCAGTGTGGGGGGCCAGGGGACAGATACGCAGTATTTT. Its protein is CAISVGGQGTDTQYF.

This clonotype was observed at least ten times. The V call is TRBV7-9, the J call TRBJ2-2, with a weak D call TRBD2 (5 bases). CDR1 SEHNR and CDR2 FQNEAQ come from the germline V gene (reference sequence). Trimming took 7 bases from V and 0 from J, leaving 15 bases between them. The CDR3 length is 16 residues. The CDR3: CASTIYGVANTGELFF. The CDR3 coding sequence is TGTGCCAGCACGATTTACGGGGTCGCGAACACCGGGGAGCTGTTTTTT.

The V gene is TRBV12-3 or TRBV12-4, the J gene TRBJ2-7; no firm D call. The V end was cut by 4 bases, the J end by 5 bases, with 15 bases between. The CDR3 is made up of 14 amino acids. The CDR3 loop is CASSSPLTRDEQYF. The CDR3 bases are TGTGCCAGCAGTTCTCCCCTGACCCGTGACGAGCAGTACTTC.

There are many counts of this clonotype. This chain links TRBV13 with TRBJ2-1; D remains ambiguous. The CDR3 runs 11 residues. Germline loops: CDR1 PRHDT, CDR2 FYEKMQ (reference sequence). V lost 4 bases to trimming and J lost 12 bases, with 10 bases between them. The DNA of the CDR3 is TGTGCCAGCAGCTACCTGGGAAGGCAGTTCTTC. It translates to CASSYLGRQFF.

At least ten counts were recorded for this clonotype. V gene TRBV28 combines with J gene TRBJ1-5; no clear D. Trimming stripped 3 bases from V and 7 bases from J, with 16 bases between. The CDR3 spans 15 residues. The V gene's germline CDR1 is MDHEN and CDR2 SYDVKM. CDR3 sequence: CASSLGVRPGQPQHF. CDR3 DNA sequence: TGTGCCAGCAGTTTGGGAGTCAGGCCGGGGCAGCCCCAGCATTTT.

There are many counts of this clonotype. This chain links TRBV20-1 with TRBJ1-5; 10 nucleotides align to TRBD1. Germline V gene data show CDR1 as DFQATT and CDR2 as SNEGSKA (reference sequence). The CDR3 covers 18 residues. With 0 bases clipped from V and 6 bases from J, the junction kept 14 bases outside the gene matches. Written as DNA, the CDR3 is TGCAGTGCTAGAGATCCGGGTAGGACAGGGGGGTCGAGTCAGCCCCAGCATTTT. This sequence encodes CSARDPGRTGGSSQPQHF.

This clonotype was observed many times. The chain is built from TRBV7-6 and TRBJ2-7, with D unresolved. Deletions cut 0 bases from V and 2 bases from J, with 8 bases between. The CDR3 is 14 amino acids. The germline gives CDR1 SGHVS, CDR2 FNYEAQ. The CDR3 coding sequence is TGTGCCAGCAGCTTAGCGATTGGGGCCTACGAGCAGTACTTC. Translating it yields CASSLAIGAYEQYF. Using reference TRBV7-6 and TRBJ2-7 for the parts outside the CDR3, the full variable domain is GAGVSQSPRYKVTKRGQDVALRCDPISGHVSLYWYRQALGQGPEFLTYFNYEAQQDKSGLPNDRFSAERPEGSISTLTIQRTEQRDSAMYRCASSLAIGAYEQYFGPGTRLTVT.

The V and J genes are TRBV5-4 and TRBJ1-2, with a tentative D call TRBD1 (5 bases). Germline V gene data show CDR1 as SGHNT and CDR2 as YYREEE (reference sequence). V lost 4 bases and J 0 bases, leaving 10 bases between the germline ends. This CDR3 has 14 amino acids. CDR3 protein: CASSVRESNYGYTF. The CDR3 DNA reads as TGTGCCAGCAGCGTCAGGGAATCTAACTATGGCTACACCTTC.

This clonotype was seen at least ten times. The chain couples TRBV27 to TRBJ2-7; 8 bases fit TRBD1. The germline CDR1 and CDR2 sequences are MNHEY and SMNVEV (reference sequence). V was clipped by 4 bases and J by 0 bases; unmatched bases: 8. This CDR3 comprises 16 residues. CDR3 protein: CASSSPRTGLSYEQYF. CDR3 in DNA: TGTGCCAGCAGTTCCCCCCGGACAGGGCTCTCCTACGAGCAGTACTTC.

This clonotype has ten or more counts. The V gene is TRBV6-2 or TRBV6-3, the J gene TRBJ2-7; D uncertain. Germline CDR1 reads MNHEY; CDR2 reads SVGEGT. The CDR3 extends over 12 amino acids. Trimming took off 8 bases at V and 2 bases at J, with 10 bases between the two ends. This CDR3 is CASRDSTYEQYF. The CDR3 DNA is TGTGCCAGCCGAGACTCAACCTACGAGCAGTACTTC.

The rearrangement uses TRBV7-2 and TRBJ2-5; perhaps TRBD1 as D (6 bases). V dropped 1 base and J dropped 5 bases, with 11 bases sitting between them. The CDR3 consists of 14 residues. In germline, CDR1 is SGHTA, CDR2 FQGNSA. CDR3 DNA: TGTGCCAGCAGCTTAGACAGGGCCCGGGAGACCCAGTACTTC. It is translated as CASSLDRARETQYF. The full variable domain, rest sourced from reference TRBV7-2 and TRBJ2-5, is GAGVSQSPSNKVTEKGKDVELRCDPISGHTALYWYRQSLGQGLEFLIYFQGNSAPDKSGLPSDRFSAERTGGSVSTLTIQRTQQEDSAVYLCASSLDRARETQYFGPGTRLLVL.

In this sample, this clonotype turned up many times. V and J are TRBV18 and TRBJ2-5, with 13 bases lining up with TRBD2. The CDR3 has 16 amino acids. The germline V gene encodes CDR1 KGHSH and CDR2 LQKENI. The trim removed 6 bases at V and 5 bases at J, leaving 9 bases unmatched. CDR3 DNA sequence: TGTGCCAGCTCGCCCGGGACTAGCGGGGCGAGGGAGACCCAGTACTTC. As protein: CASSPGTSGARETQYF.

The V call is TRBV13, the J call TRBJ2-1, with 11 bases aligning to TRBD2. V trimming: 0 bases; J trimming: 14 bases; junction bases outside the gene matches: 12. Per the germline V gene, CDR1 is PRHDT and CDR2 is FYEKMQ (reference sequence). The CDR3 is 16 residues long. CDR3 loop: CASSLGLDSGGAWEFF. The CDR3 DNA sequence: TGTGCCAGCAGCTTAGGCCTGGATAGCGGGGGGGCCTGGGAGTTCTTC. Full variable domain (missing parts from reference TRBV13 and TRBJ2-1): AAGVIQSPRHLIKEKRETATLKCYPIPRHDTVYWYQQGPGQDPQFLISFYEKMQSDKGSIPDRFSAQQFSDYHSELNMSSLELGDSALYFCASSLGLDSGGAWEFFGPGTRLTVL.

The chain recombines TRBV28 with TRBJ1-1, with D possibly matching TRBD1 (6 bases). Germline V CDR1 and CDR2: MDHEN, SYDVKM. V was pared by 7 bases and J by 4 bases, with 13 bases between. The CDR3 is made up of 13 amino acids. As DNA, the CDR3 is TGTGCCAGCAAGAGGGGGTTTTTCACTGAAGCTTTCTTT. Translation: CASKRGFFTEAFF.

The chain links TRBV9 to TRBJ2-1, with unresolved D. The V gene's germline CDR1 is SGDLS and CDR2 YYNGEE. The CDR3 consists of 13 residues. V lost 3 bases to trimming and J lost 1 base, with 5 bases between them. CDR3 amino acids: CASSARSYNEQFF. CDR3 in DNA: TGTGCCAGCAGCGCCCGTTCCTACAATGAGCAGTTCTTC.

This clonotype was seen repeatedly, ten times or more. The rearrangement joins TRBV20-1 to TRBJ2-7, with 7 bases identical to TRBD1. With V trimmed by 8 bases and J by 7 bases, 14 bases remained unmatched. Germline CDR1 and CDR2: DFQATT and SNEGSKA (reference sequence). The CDR3 has 13 residues. The CDR3 sequence is CSSTGQVPSEQYF. CDR3 in DNA: TGCAGTTCGACCGGACAGGTCCCGAGTGAGCAGTACTTC.

This clonotype showed up many times. V and J are TRBV7-9 and TRBJ2-7; D might be TRBD2 (6 bases). This CDR3 has 16 amino acids. Germline loops: CDR1 SEHNR, CDR2 FQNEAQ (reference sequence). V lost 3 bases and J lost 3, with 18 bases in between. CDR3 sequence (DNA): TGTGCCAGCAGCTTTTTTGGGTTGCGGGGCTTCTACGAGCAGTACTTC. It codes for CASSFFGLRGFYEQYF.